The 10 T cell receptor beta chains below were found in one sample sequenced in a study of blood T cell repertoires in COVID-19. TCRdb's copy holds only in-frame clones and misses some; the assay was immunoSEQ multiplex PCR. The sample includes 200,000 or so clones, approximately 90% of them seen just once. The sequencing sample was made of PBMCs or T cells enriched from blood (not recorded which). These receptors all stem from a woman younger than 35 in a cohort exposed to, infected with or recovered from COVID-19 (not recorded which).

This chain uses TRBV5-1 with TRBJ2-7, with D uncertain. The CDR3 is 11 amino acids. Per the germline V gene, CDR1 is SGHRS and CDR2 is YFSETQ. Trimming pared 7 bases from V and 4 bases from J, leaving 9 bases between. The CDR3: CASSLNYEQYF. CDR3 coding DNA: TGCGCCAGCTCACTAAATTACGAGCAGTACTTC.

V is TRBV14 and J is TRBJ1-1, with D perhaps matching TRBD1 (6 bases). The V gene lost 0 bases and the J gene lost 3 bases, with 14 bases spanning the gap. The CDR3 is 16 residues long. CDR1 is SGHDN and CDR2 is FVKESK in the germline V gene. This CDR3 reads CASSQDSGVLDTEAFF. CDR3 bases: TGTGCCAGCAGCCAAGATTCAGGGGTTCTGGACACTGAAGCTTTCTTT.

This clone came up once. CDR3 residues: CASSLTGSGEAFF. The CDR3 coding sequence is TGTGCCAGCTCACTGACAGGGTCGGGTGAAGCTTTCTTT. The chain carries TRBV18 and TRBJ1-1; 7 nucleotides align to TRBD1. V lost 4 bases to trimming and J lost 7 bases; unmatched junction nucleotides: 6. Looked up from germline, CDR1 is KGHSH and CDR2 is LQKENI. The CDR3 consists of 13 residues.

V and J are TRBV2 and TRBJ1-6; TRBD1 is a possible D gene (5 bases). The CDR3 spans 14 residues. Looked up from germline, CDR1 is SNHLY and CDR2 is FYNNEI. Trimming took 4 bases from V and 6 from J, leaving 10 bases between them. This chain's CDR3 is CASSGTGGNSPLHF. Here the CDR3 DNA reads TGTGCCAGCAGTGGGACCGGGGGTAATTCACCCCTCCACTTT.

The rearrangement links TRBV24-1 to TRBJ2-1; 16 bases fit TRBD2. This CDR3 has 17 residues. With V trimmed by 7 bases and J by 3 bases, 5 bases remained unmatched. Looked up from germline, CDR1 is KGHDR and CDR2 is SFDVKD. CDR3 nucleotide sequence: TGTGCCACCAGCACCGGGACTAGCGGGAGGGGCTACAATGAGCAGTTCTTC. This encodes CATSTGTSGRGYNEQFF.

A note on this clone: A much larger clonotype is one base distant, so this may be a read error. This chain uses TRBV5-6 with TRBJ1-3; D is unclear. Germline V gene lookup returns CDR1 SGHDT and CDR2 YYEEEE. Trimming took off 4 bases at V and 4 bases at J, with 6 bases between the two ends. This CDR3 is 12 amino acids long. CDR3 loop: CASSGRGNTIYF. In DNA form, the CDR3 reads TGTGCCAGCAGCGGCAGGGGAAACACCATATATTTT.

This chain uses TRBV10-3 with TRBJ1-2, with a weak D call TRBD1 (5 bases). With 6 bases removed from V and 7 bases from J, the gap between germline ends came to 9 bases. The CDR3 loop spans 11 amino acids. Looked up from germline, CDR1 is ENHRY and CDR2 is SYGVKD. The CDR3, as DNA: TGTGCCATCAGGGGGCTGGTTGGCTACACCTTC. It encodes CAIRGLVGYTF.

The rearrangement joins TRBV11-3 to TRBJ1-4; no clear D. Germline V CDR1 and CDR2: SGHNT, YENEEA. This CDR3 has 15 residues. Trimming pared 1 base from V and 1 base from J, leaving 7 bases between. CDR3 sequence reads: CASSLVGGTNEKLFF. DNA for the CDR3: TGTGCCAGCAGCTTAGTCGGAGGAACTAATGAAAAACTGTTTTTT.

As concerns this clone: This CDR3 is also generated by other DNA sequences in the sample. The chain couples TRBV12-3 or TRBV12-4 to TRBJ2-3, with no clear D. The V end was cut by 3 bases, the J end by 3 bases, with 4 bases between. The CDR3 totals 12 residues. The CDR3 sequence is CASSFSTDTQYF. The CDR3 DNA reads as TGTGCCAGCAGTTTCAGTACAGATACGCAGTATTTT.

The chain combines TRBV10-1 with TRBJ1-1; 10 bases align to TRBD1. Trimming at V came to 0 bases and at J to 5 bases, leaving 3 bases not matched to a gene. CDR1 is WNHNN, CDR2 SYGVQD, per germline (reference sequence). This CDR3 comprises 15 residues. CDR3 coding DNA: TGCGCCAGCAGTGAGTCACGGACAGGGGGGACTGAAGCTTTCTTT. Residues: CASSESRTGGTEAFF.